What follows describes a single T cell receptor (beta chain). Antigen unknown. This specimen belongs to a study of shared clonotypes between healthy human individuals. General study findings and limits: In having few donors, the study represented limited genetic and exposure-history diversity. Larger estimated richness was generally seen in naive subsets than in memory subsets.

Terminally differentiated effector memory CD45RA+ cells were left out of the naive CD8 fraction, which was CD45RO-negative and positively selected for CCR7. Trimming took 0 bases from V and 4 from J; bases not matched to a gene: 7. CDR3 length: 16 residues. Germline CDR1 reads SGHRS; CDR2 reads YFSETQ. Every subset had its genomic DNA shared out evenly among several immunoSEQ plates. The assay was immunoSEQ multiplex PCR, and TCRdb's table has in-frame clones only and misses some. The profile covers about 2 million clones, with around 96% appearing a single time and 0.9% to 1.5% taken by the ten largest.

This chain connects TRBV5-1 to TRBJ2-3, with 8 bases that match TRBD1. The receptor comes from a man younger than 30 in good health. Sequencing was done on a sample of naive CD8+ T cells sorted from blood. CDR3 loop: CASSLVGQGMSDTQYF. DNA for the CDR3: TGCGCCAGCAGCTTGGTTGGACAGGGTATGTCAGATACGCAGTATTTT.